The 8 T cell receptor beta chains in this list originate from one sample, sequenced in a study of blood T cell repertoires in COVID-19. TCRdb's copy holds only in-frame clones and misses some; the assay was immunoSEQ multiplex PCR. The sample lists about 84,000 clones, 75% to 85% occurring once. Source material: peripheral blood. The receptors derive from a woman aged 80 or older with acute or convalescent COVID-19.

The chain couples TRBV19 to TRBJ2-1; 7 bases map to TRBD1. The CDR3 length is 15 residues. Germline CDR1 reads LNHDA; CDR2 reads SQIVND (reference sequence). J lost 4 bases, V lost 4 bases, and 7 bases had no gene match. The CDR3 reads CASSKQGSRYNEQFF. The CDR3 coding sequence is TGTGCCAGTAGTAAACAGGGGTCTAGGTACAATGAGCAGTTCTTC.

The rearrangement uses TRBV9 and TRBJ2-1, with 10 bases lining up with TRBD2. This CDR3 is 15 amino acids long. Trimming at V came to 4 bases and at J to 2 bases, leaving 3 bases not matched to a gene. Per the germline V gene, CDR1 is SGDLS and CDR2 is YYNGEE. CDR3 residues: CASSISGRAYNEQFF. The CDR3 DNA is TGTGCCAGCAGCATAAGCGGGAGGGCCTACAATGAGCAGTTCTTC.

V and J are TRBV27 and TRBJ1-1; 7 bases map to TRBD1. The CDR3 extends over 14 amino acids. Germline assignment: CDR1 MNHEY and CDR2 SMNVEV (reference sequence). The trim removed 7 bases at V and 1 base at J, leaving 6 bases unmatched. The CDR3 protein is CASKKQGTNTEAFF. CDR3 DNA: TGTGCCAGCAAAAAACAGGGGACGAACACTGAAGCTTTCTTT.

The chain is built from TRBV2 and TRBJ2-3; D unclear. Germline V lookup: CDR1 SNHLY, CDR2 FYNNEI. Trimming took off 6 bases at V and 3 bases at J, with 7 bases between the two ends. The CDR3 length is 12 residues. In nucleotides, the CDR3 is TGTGCCAGCAGCTCCGTTACAGATACGCAGTATTTT. Amino acids: CASSSVTDTQYF.

The genes are TRBV7-2 and TRBJ1-5; TRBD1 is a possible D gene (6 bases). Germline V gene data show CDR1 as SGHTA and CDR2 as FQGNSA. This CDR3 has 15 residues. Trimming removed 1 base at V and 5 bases at J, with 12 bases between. CDR3 amino acids: CASSLDGRGDQPQHF. CDR3 sequence (DNA): TGTGCCAGCAGCTTAGACGGGAGGGGGGATCAGCCCCAGCATTTT.

The rearrangement joins TRBV19 to TRBJ2-3, with D tentatively TRBD1 (6 bases). Trimming pared 1 base from V and 1 base from J, leaving 9 bases between. CDR1 and CDR2 from the germline V gene are LNHDA and SQIVND (reference sequence). This CDR3 contains 15 residues. The CDR3 coding sequence is TGTGCCAGTAGTATAGGAGGACAGCGCACAGATACGCAGTATTTT. It codes for CASSIGGQRTDTQYF. Variable domain in full (rest from reference TRBV19 and TRBJ2-3): DGGITQSPKYLFRKEGQNVTLSCEQNLNHDAMYWYRQDPGQGLRLIYYSQIVNDFQKGDIAEGYSVSREKKESFPLTVTSAQKNPTAFYLCASSIGGQRTDTQYFGPGTRLTVL.

The rearrangement links TRBV19 to TRBJ2-3; no reliable D call. V was clipped by 1 base and J by 2 bases, with 7 bases between them. Germline V CDR1 and CDR2: LNHDA, SQIVND (reference sequence). This CDR3 contains 14 residues. The CDR3 nucleotides read TGTGCCAGTAGTATAGCCAGGTTCACAGATACGCAGTATTTT. As protein: CASSIARFTDTQYF.

This chain connects TRBV10-3 to TRBJ2-7, with TRBD2 matching over 10 bases. The ends lost 2 bases at V and 3 bases at J; junction bases unmatched: 7. This CDR3 has 16 residues. Germline CDR1 and CDR2: ENHRY and SYGVKD. CDR3 DNA sequence: TGTGCCATCAGTGAGGGTCTAGCGGGAGTTGGCTACGAGCAGTACTTC. This codes for CAISEGLAGVGYEQYF.